This T cell receptor (beta chain) was captured by sequencing in a study of somatic mutations in cytotoxic T cells in rheumatoid arthritis. Background on the study: Patient blood, which was peripheral blood collected as 30 ml EDTA, was drawn right after diagnosis and before any treatment started. Overall study results and limits: CD8+ clonality rose with age in rheumatoid arthritis patients, unlike in healthy controls.

CDR1 is SEHNR and CDR2 is FQNEAQ in the germline V gene (reference sequence). The J segment lost 5 bases and the V segment lost 3 bases, leaving 10 bases of the junction unmatched. This CDR3 has 16 amino acids. The table came from immunoSEQ multiplex PCR; TCRdb's copy has only in-frame clones and leaves some out. This repertoire shows tens of thousands of clones, about four fifths found once; its top ten account for over 9%. Note on this clone: Its antigen is undetermined.

The sequencing input was CD8+ T cells sorted from blood. The rearrangement links TRBV7-9 to TRBJ2-1, with 7 positions matching TRBD2. This receptor was obtained from an adult with rheumatoid arthritis. CDR3 in DNA: TGTGCCAGCAGCTTTACCCGGACTAGTCCGGACAATGAGCAGTTCTTC. This sequence encodes CASSFTRTSPDNEQFF.